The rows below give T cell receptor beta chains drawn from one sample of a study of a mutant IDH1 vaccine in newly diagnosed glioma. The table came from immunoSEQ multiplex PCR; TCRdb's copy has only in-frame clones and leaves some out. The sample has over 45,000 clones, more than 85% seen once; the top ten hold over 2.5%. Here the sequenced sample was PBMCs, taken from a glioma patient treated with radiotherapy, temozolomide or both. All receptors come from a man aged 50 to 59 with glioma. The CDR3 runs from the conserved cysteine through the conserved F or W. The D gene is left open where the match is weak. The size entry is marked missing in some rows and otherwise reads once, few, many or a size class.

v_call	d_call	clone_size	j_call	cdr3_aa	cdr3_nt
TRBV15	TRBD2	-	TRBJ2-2	CATSRTSGVNTGELFF	TGTGCCACCAGCAGAACTAGCGGGGTTAACACCGGGGAGCTGTTTTTT
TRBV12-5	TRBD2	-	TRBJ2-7	CASGLSGGNEQYF	TGTGCTAGTGGTCTTAGCGGGGGTAACGAGCAGTACTTC
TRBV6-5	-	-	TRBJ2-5	CASSSGRTQYF	TGTGCCAGCAGCTCGGGGCGGACCCAGTACTTC
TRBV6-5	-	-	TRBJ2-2	CASRVTRNTGELFF	TGTGCCAGCAGAGTCACAAGGAACACCGGGGAGCTGTTTTTT
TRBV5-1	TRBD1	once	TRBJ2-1	CASRPGTDYNEQFF	TGCGCCAGCAGACCCGGGACAGACTACAATGAGCAGTTCTTC
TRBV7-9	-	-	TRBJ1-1	CASSLARYTEAFF	TGTGCCAGCAGCTTAGCCAGGTACACTGAAGCTTTCTTT
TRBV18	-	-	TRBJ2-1	CASSPGQPSGEQFF	TGTGCCAGCTCCCCCGGACAGCCTTCGGGTGAGCAGTTCTTC
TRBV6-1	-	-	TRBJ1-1	CASSEFAGGRREAFF	TGTGCCAGCAGTGAATTCGCGGGGGGGCGCCGTGAGGCTTTCTTT
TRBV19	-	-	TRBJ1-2	CASSMGMRDYGYTF	TGTGCCAGTAGTATGGGGATGAGGGACTATGGCTACACCTTC
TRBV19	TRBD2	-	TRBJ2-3	CASSMNRPLAGGDTQYF	TGTGCCAGTAGTATGAACAGGCCACTAGCGGGAGGAGATACGCAGTATTTT
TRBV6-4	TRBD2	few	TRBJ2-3	CASSEGGGAVDTQYF	TGTGCCAGCAGTGAGGGCGGGGGGGCCGTAGATACGCAGTATTTT
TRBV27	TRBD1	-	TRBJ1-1	CASSSLTGLGTEAFF	TGTGCCAGCAGTTCCCTGACAGGGTTGGGCACTGAAGCTTTCTTT
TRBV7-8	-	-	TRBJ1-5	CASSLNNQPQHF	TGTGCCAGCAGCTTAAACAATCAGCCCCAGCATTTT
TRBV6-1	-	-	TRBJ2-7	CASSSILDSYEQYF	TGTGCCAGCAGTTCTATCCTCGACAGCTACGAGCAGTACTTC
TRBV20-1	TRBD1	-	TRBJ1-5	CSGRTGVFQHF	TGCAGTGGCCGAACAGGGGTCTTTCAGCATTTT
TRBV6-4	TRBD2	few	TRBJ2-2	CASSEGTSAGELFF	TGTGCCAGCAGTGAAGGGACTAGCGCCGGGGAGCTGTTTTTT
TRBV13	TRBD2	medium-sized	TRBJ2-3	CASSSRETSTDTQYF	TGTGCCAGCAGCTCGCGGGAGACTAGCACAGATACGCAGTATTTT
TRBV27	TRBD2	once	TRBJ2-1	CASSPGLASNEQFF	TGTGCCAGCAGTCCGGGACTAGCGTCCAATGAGCAGTTCTTC
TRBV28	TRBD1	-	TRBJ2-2	CASSSDRGSTGELFF	TGTGCCAGCAGTTCGGACAGGGGCAGCACCGGGGAGCTGTTTTTT
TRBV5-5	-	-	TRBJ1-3	CASNLGGSGNTIYF	TGTGCCAGCAACTTGGGAGGCTCTGGAAACACCATATATTTT
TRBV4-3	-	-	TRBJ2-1	CASSQDPGQSEQFF	TGCGCCAGCAGCCAAGACCCCGGGCAGTCGGAGCAGTTCTTC
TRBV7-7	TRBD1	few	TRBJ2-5	CASRPGTGGQETQYF	TGTGCTAGCAGGCCCGGGACAGGGGGCCAAGAGACCCAGTACTTC
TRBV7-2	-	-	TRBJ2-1	CASSFPGTVNEQFF	TGTGCCAGCAGCTTCCCGGGAACCGTCAATGAGCAGTTCTTC
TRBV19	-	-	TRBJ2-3	CASSIIGTTDTQYF	TGTGCCAGTAGTATTATTGGGACCACAGATACGCAGTATTTT
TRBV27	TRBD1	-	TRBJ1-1	CASGYRGRNTEAFF	TGTGCCAGCGGCTACAGGGGACGGAACACTGAAGCTTTCTTT
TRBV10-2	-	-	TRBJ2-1	CASSPTGYNEQFF	TGCGCCAGCAGCCCCACGGGGTACAATGAGCAGTTCTTC
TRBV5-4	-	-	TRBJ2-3	CASSSPFTDTQYF	TGTGCCAGCAGCTCCCCCTTCACAGATACGCAGTATTTT
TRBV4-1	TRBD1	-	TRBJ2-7	CASSPLDRGQGEQYF	TGCGCCAGCAGTCCCTTAGACAGGGGGCAAGGGGAGCAGTACTTC
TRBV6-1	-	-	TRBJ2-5	CASSGRRQTQETQYF	TGTGCCAGCAGTGGGCGAAGACAGACCCAAGAGACCCAGTACTTC
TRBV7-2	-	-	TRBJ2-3	CASSLVPTRTDTQYF	TGTGCCAGCAGCTTAGTCCCCACTCGCACAGATACGCAGTATTTT
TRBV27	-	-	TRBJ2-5	CASSLSEGRTQYF	TGTGCCAGCAGTTTATCGGAGGGGCGGACCCAGTACTTC
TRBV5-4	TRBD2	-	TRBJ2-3	CASTIAGGSTDTQYF	TGTGCCAGCACCATAGCGGGGGGGAGCACAGATACGCAGTATTTT
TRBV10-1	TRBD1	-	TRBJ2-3	CARRVPGTGEIDTQYF	TGCGCCAGGCGCGTTCCCGGGACAGGGGAGATAGATACGCAGTATTTT
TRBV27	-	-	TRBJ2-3	CASLLTLKEGALGDTQYF	TGTGCCAGCCTTCTCACTTTAAAGGAGGGAGCCCTAGGAGATACGCAGTATTTT
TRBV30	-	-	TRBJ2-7	CAWSGARLLQKSFPSYEQYF	TGTGCCTGGAGTGGAGCAAGATTGTTACAGAAAAGTTTTCCCTCCTACGAGCAGTACTTC
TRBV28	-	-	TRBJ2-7	CASSLGGYEQYF	TGTGCCAGCAGTTTGGGCGGGTACGAGCAGTACTTC
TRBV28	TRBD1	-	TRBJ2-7	CASRRTGGYEQYF	TGTGCCAGCAGGCGGACAGGGGGCTACGAGCAGTACTTC
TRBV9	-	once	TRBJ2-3	CASSPDGRDTQYF	TGTGCCAGCAGCCCAGACGGAAGGGATACGCAGTATTTT
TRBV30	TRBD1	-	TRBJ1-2	CAWSDRGLGYTF	TGTGCCTGGTCCGACAGGGGGCTTGGCTACACCTTC
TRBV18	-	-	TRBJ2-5	CASSPSAGGVETQYF	TGTGCCAGCTCACCCTCCGCAGGGGGGGTGGAGACCCAGTACTTC
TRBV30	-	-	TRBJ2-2	CAWDANTGELFF	TGTGCGTGGGACGCGAACACCGGGGAGCTGTTTTTT
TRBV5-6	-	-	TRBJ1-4	CASSLGWKGTEKLFF	TGTGCCAGCAGCTTGGGGTGGAAAGGGACTGAAAAACTGTTTTTT
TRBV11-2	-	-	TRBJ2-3	CASSSQGRAATDTQYF	TGTGCCAGCAGCTCGCAGGGAAGGGCTGCCACAGATACGCAGTATTTT
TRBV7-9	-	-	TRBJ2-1	CASSTTEQFF	TGTGCCAGCAGCACGACAGAGCAGTTCTTC